This T cell receptor (beta chain) was identified in a study of T cells after yellow fever vaccination. Study context: It was SMART-Seq v4 Ultra Low Input that prepared the fractions with low cell numbers.

Comments on this clonotype: Its specificity is not known.

It was through 5'RACE template switching that TCR cDNA was made, with a universal primer site and UMIs added. TCRdb used MiXCR to reprocess the 5' RACE reads, holding one entry per CDR3 protein. This table holds roughly 330,000 distinct CDR3 sequences, around 6.8% found once. Overall study results and limits: Secondary responses were weaker yet peaked faster, day 5 versus 15. Reappearing after the booster were most of the clones from primary vaccination (roughly 96% CD4, approximately 89% CD8).

The CDR3 runs 15 residues. V was cut by 4 bases and J by 0 bases, with 13 bases left in between. CDR1 and CDR2 (germline): LGHDT, YNNKEL (reference sequence). The sequence derives from a man between 18 and 35 years old who received the YFV17D yellow fever vaccine. The rearrangement links TRBV3-1 to TRBJ2-7; D is ambiguous. The source material was PBMCs, sampled more than 40 days after the first yellow fever vaccination. CDR3 region: CASSPTLGASYEQYF. The DNA for the CDR3 is TGTGCCAGCAGCCCCACCCTCGGCGCCTCCTACGAGCAGTACTTC.